This entry lists 24 T cell receptor beta chains sequenced from one sample in a study of Graves' ophthalmopathy and Graves' hyperthyroidism. Amplification of TCR beta CDR3 regions used RNA transcripts. The first-round RT-PCR employed HTBI primers together with the Qiagen OneStep RT-PCR kit. A multiplex PCR was then performed as the second round. TCRdb re-derived calls from the multiplex PCR reads in MiXCR, one entry per CDR3 protein. The sample has around 470,000 distinct CDR3 sequences, under 15% seen once; the top ten hold roughly 9.8%. Sequencing was done on a sample of blood. The receptors come from a woman younger than 45 with Graves' ophthalmopathy.

Points on this clonotype: This sequence may be a read error, since a much larger clone differs from it by one base. CDR3 bases: TGCAGCGTTGATGCAAGACAGGGGGACTCTGAAGCTTTCTTT. Translation: CSVDARQGDSEAFF. The V gene is TRBV29-1, the J gene TRBJ1-1; 9 bases are shared with TRBD1. This CDR3 has 14 residues. Germline CDR1 is SQVTM and CDR2 is ANQGSEA. The J segment lost 6 bases and the V segment lost 3 bases, leaving 8 bases of the junction unmatched.

V gene TRBV19 combines with J gene TRBJ2-2; no firm D call. The CDR3 is 14 amino acids. V was pared by 6 bases and J by 0 bases, with 8 bases between. Germline CDR1 and CDR2: LNHDA and SQIVND (reference sequence). The CDR3 DNA is TGTGCCAGTAGGGCGGCAGCGAACACCGGGGAGCTGTTTTTT. Protein sequence: CASRAAANTGELFF.

This clonotype was recorded many times. The V gene is TRBV6-1, the J gene TRBJ2-5, with 7 bases identical to TRBD1. Germline CDR1 reads MNHNS; CDR2 reads SASEGT. This CDR3 has 14 residues. V lost 7 bases, J lost 1 base, and 6 bases stayed unmatched. Here the CDR3 reads CASNPTGPQETQYF. CDR3 DNA: TGTGCCAGCAATCCGACAGGGCCCCAAGAGACCCAGTACTTC.

This clonotype was seen at least ten times. This chain uses TRBV19 with TRBJ2-7; TRBD1 is a possible D gene (6 bases). Germline CDR1 reads LNHDA; CDR2 reads SQIVND (reference sequence). The CDR3 spans 14 residues. V was pared by 4 bases and J by 3 bases, with 13 bases between. CDR3 DNA sequence: TGTGCCAGTAGTACCCAGGGGACCGACTACGAGCAGTACTTC. Translated: CASSTQGTDYEQYF.

This clonotype was seen many times. The chain combines TRBV12-3 or TRBV12-4 with TRBJ2-5, with D unclear. This CDR3 has 14 amino acids. Trimming left V 3 bases short and J 1 base short, with 9 bases between. This CDR3 reads CASSLRGIQETQYF. CDR3 sequence (DNA): TGTGCCAGCAGTTTGCGTGGAATCCAAGAGACCCAGTACTTC.

This clonotype was counted a single time. A much larger clone is a single base away; this may be a read error. V gene TRBV29-1 combines with J gene TRBJ1-2, with D possibly matching TRBD1 (5 bases). Per germline, CDR1 SQVTM and CDR2 ANQGSEA. The CDR3 is made up of 15 amino acids. The CDR3 loop is CSVEDGAGLTYGYAF. In DNA form, the CDR3 reads TGCAGCGTTGAAGATGGGGCAGGGCTGACTTATGGCTACGCCTTC.

This clonotype was recorded many times. V is TRBV5-6 and J is TRBJ1-2; 8 bases line up with TRBD1. CDR3 length: 15 amino acids. Germline V gene lookup returns CDR1 SGHDT and CDR2 YYEEEE. Trimming removed 6 bases from V and 3 bases from J; junction bases left unmatched: 10. This CDR3 reads CASKAGETGDYGYTF. In DNA form, the CDR3 reads TGTGCCAGCAAAGCTGGGGAGACAGGGGACTATGGCTACACCTTC.

Points on this clonotype: Its ends do not fully match the called genes, so a read error is possible. This sequence joins TRBV6-5 and TRBJ2-4; the D is unclear. The germline V gene has CDR1 MNHEY and CDR2 SVGAGI. The CDR3 contains 13 residues. The CDR3 loop is CASRLSGKNMQYF. The CDR3 DNA is TGTGCCAGCAGACTATCGGGCAAAAACATGCAGTACTTC.

This clonotype was detected many times. The chain combines TRBV6-1 with TRBJ1-1; TRBD1 agrees at 7 bases. Germline CDR1 reads MNHNS; CDR2 reads SASEGT. V lost 6 bases, J lost 1 base, and 8 bases stayed unmatched. CDR3 length: 15 residues. The CDR3 region is CASSRGTDKNTEAFF. The CDR3 region has the DNA TGTGCCAGCAGCCGCGGGACAGACAAGAACACTGAAGCTTTCTTT.

This clonotype was seen ten or more times. The gene calls are TRBV2 and TRBJ1-5, with D possibly being TRBD1 (6 bases). With 6 bases removed from V and 4 bases from J, the gap between germline ends came to 13 bases. Germline V gene sequence: CDR1 SNHLY, CDR2 FYNNEI. The CDR3 has 14 amino acids. Here the CDR3 reads CASRGPGVNQPQHF. The CDR3 nucleotides read TGTGCCAGCAGGGGCCCAGGGGTAAATCAGCCCCAGCATTTT.

This clonotype was seen ten or more times. The chain joins TRBV28 to TRBJ2-4, with a weak D call TRBD2 (6 bases). Trimming left V 2 bases short and J 0 bases short, with 11 bases between. The germline V gene encodes CDR1 MDHEN and CDR2 SYDVKM. This CDR3 has 16 amino acids. The chain's CDR3 is CASSLTGVIAKNIQYF. The CDR3 DNA follows: TGTGCCAGCAGTTTAACGGGGGTGATAGCCAAAAACATTCAGTACTTC. Together with reference TRBV28 and TRBJ2-4, the CDR3 gives the full variable domain: DVKVTQSSRYLVKRTGEKVFLECVQDMDHENMFWYRQDPGLGLRLIYFSYDVKMKEKGDIPEGYSVSREKKERFSLILESASTNQTSMYLCASSLTGVIAKNIQYFGAGTRLSVL.

In its sample, this clonotype was seen many times. This rearrangement joins TRBV27 to TRBJ2-7, with 8 bases fitting TRBD2. Germline lookup yields CDR1 MNHEY and CDR2 SMNVEV (reference sequence). The CDR3 loop spans 15 amino acids. V was clipped by 5 bases and J by 0 bases; unmatched bases: 6. The CDR3: CASSPLSGSSYEQYF. As DNA, the CDR3 is TGTGCCAGCAGTCCGCTCAGCGGGAGCTCCTACGAGCAGTACTTC.

In its sample, this clonotype was seen many times. The rearrangement uses TRBV12-3 or TRBV12-4 and TRBJ1-1, with 8 bases fitting TRBD1. CDR3 size: 16 residues. Losses at the gene ends were 2 bases for V and 6 bases for J; bases not matched to a gene: 11. The CDR3 loop is CASSLLWTGSLPEAFF. The CDR3 bases are TGTGCCAGCAGTTTACTTTGGACAGGGTCGTTGCCTGAAGCTTTCTTT.

This clonotype was seen repeatedly, ten times or more. The DNA of the CDR3 is TGTGCCACCAGTGATCCCCGACAGGGCTCCTACGAGCAGTACTTC. This gives the protein CATSDPRQGSYEQYF. The V call is TRBV24-1, the J call TRBJ2-7, with TRBD1 identical over 7 bases. V lost 3 bases and J lost 0; bases outside the gene matches: 4. CDR1 is KGHDR and CDR2 is SFDVKD in the germline V gene. This CDR3 is built from 15 residues.

The chain is built from TRBV28 and TRBJ2-2, with no clear D. CDR3 size: 14 residues. Germline assignment: CDR1 MDHEN and CDR2 SYDVKM. Trimming took 6 bases from V and 0 from J, leaving 8 bases between them. CDR3 in DNA: TGTGCCAGCAGCCAAAGGGCGAACACCGGGGAGCTGTTTTTT. Its protein is CASSQRANTGELFF.

This clonotype was recorded at least ten times. The chain recombines TRBV6-1 with TRBJ2-6; no clear D. V lost 6 bases, J lost 0 bases, and 9 bases lay in between. CDR1 MNHNS and CDR2 SASEGT come from the germline V gene. The CDR3 totals 15 residues. The CDR3 region has the DNA TGTGCCAGCAGGGACCTAGGCTCTGGGGCCAACGTCCTGACTTTC. The encoded protein is CASRDLGSGANVLTF.

This clonotype was recorded many times. CDR3 protein: CSAGQLPFEQYF. The CDR3 DNA sequence: TGCAGTGCCGGACAGCTTCCTTTCGAGCAGTACTTC. The chain recombines TRBV20-1 with TRBJ2-7, with D possibly TRBD1 on 6 matching bases. CDR3 size: 12 residues. Germline CDR1 is DFQATT and CDR2 is SNEGSKA (reference sequence). The V and J ends lost 6 bases and 6 bases respectively, with 15 bases between them.

As concerns this clonotype: A read error may produce the germline difference seen at one junction end. The chain couples TRBV12-3 or TRBV12-4 to TRBJ1-1, with 8 bases lining up with TRBD1. This CDR3 comprises 13 residues. CDR3 bases: TGTGCCAGCAGTCCAGGGGGCCACACTGATGCTTTCTTT. It encodes CASSPGGHTDAFF.

This clonotype was seen only a few times. The chain employs TRBV6-5 and TRBJ1-1, with 10 bases fitting TRBD1. This CDR3 is built from 17 residues. Trimming removed 4 bases from V and 2 bases from J; junction bases left unmatched: 10. Germline V gives CDR1 MNHEY, CDR2 SVGAGI. CDR3: CASSLGRLTGGNTEAFF. CDR3 coding DNA: TGTGCCAGCAGTTTGGGCCGGTTGACAGGGGGCAACACTGAAGCTTTCTTT.

This clonotype was counted at least ten times. V is TRBV20-1 and J is TRBJ2-2, with D unresolved. Trimming took 1 base from V and 1 from J, leaving 7 bases between them. The germline V gene encodes CDR1 DFQATT and CDR2 SNEGSKA (reference sequence). The length of the CDR3 is 14 residues. The chain's CDR3 is CSARALQNTGELFF. For the CDR3, the DNA is TGCAGTGCTAGAGCCCTGCAGAACACCGGGGAGCTGTTTTTT.

This clonotype was recorded many times. The V gene is TRBV28, the J gene TRBJ2-7; D unresolved. The V end was cut by 6 bases, the J end by 3 bases, with 9 bases between. This CDR3 is 12 amino acids long. Per germline, CDR1 MDHEN and CDR2 SYDVKM. The CDR3 DNA sequence: TGTGCCAGCAGCCCACAGCGCTACGAGCAGTACTTC. Protein: CASSPQRYEQYF.

The CDR3 is CASKRTSPDSNTGELFF. The CDR3 bases are TGTGCCAGCAAAAGAACTAGCCCCGACTCGAACACCGGGGAGCTGTTTTTT. This chain connects TRBV6-1 to TRBJ2-2, with D maybe TRBD2 (6 bases). The CDR3 extends over 17 amino acids. V was pared by 7 bases and J by 0 bases, with 18 bases between. Germline V gene data show CDR1 as MNHNS and CDR2 as SASEGT.

This clonotype was seen more than once but under ten times. The rearrangement joins TRBV5-1 to TRBJ1-3, with D possibly matching TRBD1 (5 bases). Trimming took 4 bases from V and 2 from J, leaving 13 bases between them. Germline V gene sequence: CDR1 SGHRS, CDR2 YFSETQ. This CDR3 spans 15 amino acids. The CDR3 nucleotides read TGCGCCAGCAGCAGTGGGGCCAGCGCTGGAAACACCATATATTTT. Translating gives CASSSGASAGNTIYF. Drawing the rest from reference TRBV5-1 and TRBJ1-3, the complete variable domain is KAGVTQTPRYLIKTRGQQVTLSCSPISGHRSVSWYQQTPGQGLQFLFEYFSETQRNKGNFPGRFSGRQFSNSRSEMNVSTLELGDSALYLCASSSGASAGNTIYFGEGSWLTVV.

This clonotype appeared many times. The chain employs TRBV30 and TRBJ2-5, with TRBD2 as a possible D gene (6 bases). The CDR3 has 13 amino acids. Germline V gives CDR1 GTSNPN, CDR2 SVGIG (reference sequence). V was shortened by 3 bases and J by 2 bases, with 10 bases between the two germline ends. The CDR3 DNA follows: TGTGCCTGGAGCCCCGGGACTCAAGAGACCCAGTACTTC. Its translation is CAWSPGTQETQYF.